The 12 T cell receptor beta chains presented below share a single source sample, sequenced in a study of T cells after yellow fever vaccination. TCRdb fed the 5' RACE reads into MiXCR, producing one record per CDR3 protein. The sample has approximately 510,000 distinct CDR3 sequences; 21% are singletons. Source: PBMCs, taken approximately 20 days after the first yellow fever vaccination. Every receptor here comes from a young man who received the YFV17D yellow fever vaccine.

The CDR3: CASKRQGEAFF. The DNA for the CDR3 is TGTGCCAGCAAGAGACAGGGAGAAGCTTTCTTT. The chain recombines TRBV6-2 or TRBV6-3 with TRBJ1-1; the match to TRBD1 covers 7 bases. CDR1 is MNHEY, CDR2 SVGEGT, per germline. V gave up 7 bases and J gave up 8 bases; unmatched junction bases: 4. The CDR3 runs 11 residues.

J is TRBJ2-7 and V is TRBV5-8; D not certain. Trimming removed 2 bases from V and 7 bases from J, with 10 bases in between. Germline-derived CDR1 and CDR2 are SGHTS and YDEGEE. CDR3 length equals 12 residues. CDR3 DNA sequence: TGTGCCAGCAGCTTATACCTTGGGGAGCAGTACTTC. This encodes CASSLYLGEQYF.

The V and J genes are TRBV18 and TRBJ1-1; TRBD1 agrees at 7 bases. Germline loops: CDR1 KGHSH, CDR2 LQKENI. This CDR3 comprises 16 residues. The junction had 8 bases not matched to a gene; V was cut back by 3 bases and J by 1 base. The CDR3 spells CASSPSGTAANTEAFF. The CDR3 DNA reads TGTGCCAGCTCACCTTCGGGGACAGCCGCGAACACTGAAGCTTTCTTT.

This clonotype was recorded many times. The gene calls are TRBV7-2 and TRBJ2-7, with D uncertain. The CDR3 extends over 16 amino acids. The germline V gene has CDR1 SGHTA and CDR2 FQGNSA. V was pared by 5 bases and J by 0 bases, with 17 bases between. The CDR3 sequence: CASSRDRSKVSYEQYF. Here the CDR3 DNA reads TGTGCCAGCAGCCGTGACCGATCGAAGGTCTCCTACGAGCAGTACTTC.

This clonotype turned up a few times. The rearrangement uses TRBV6-6 and TRBJ2-1, with unresolved D. Germline V CDR1 and CDR2: MNHNY, SVGAGI (reference sequence). The CDR3 totals 11 residues. V was pared by 2 bases and J by 15 bases, with 11 bases between. CDR3 bases: TGTGCCAGCAGTTACCGAGCCCCGATGTTCTTC. It specifies CASSYRAPMFF.

The chain joins TRBV7-9 to TRBJ2-1; 9 bases fit TRBD1. This CDR3 region has 15 residues. V gave up 6 bases and J gave up 9 bases; unmatched junction bases: 12. Germline V lookup: CDR1 SEHNR, CDR2 FQNEAQ (reference sequence). CDR3 sequence reads: CASRLEGQGTSEQFF. The CDR3 DNA is TGTGCCAGCAGGCTGGAGGGACAGGGTACGTCTGAGCAGTTCTTC.

The V call is TRBV5-1, the J call TRBJ2-5, with D perhaps TRBD2 (6 bases). Germline V gene data show CDR1 as SGHRS and CDR2 as YFSETQ. V was pared by 3 bases and J by 1 base, with 13 bases between. This CDR3 has 15 residues. In nucleotides, the CDR3 is TGCGCCAGCAGCTACGGGGCGGGGTCCCAAGAGACCCAGTACTTC. Amino acid sequence: CASSYGAGSQETQYF.

This clonotype was detected a few times. J is TRBJ1-4 and V is TRBV7-9; possibly TRBD1 for D (5 bases). CDR1 and CDR2 from the germline V gene are SEHNR and FQNEAQ (reference sequence). Trimming removed 1 base at V and 7 bases at J, with 16 bases between. There are 16 residues in the CDR3. CDR3 loop: CASSLVRDSAGEKLFF. The CDR3 DNA follows: TGTGCCAGCAGCTTAGTCCGCGACAGCGCGGGTGAAAAACTGTTTTTT.

This clonotype was observed a handful of times. The chain is built from TRBV19 and TRBJ1-6; D remains ambiguous. The V gene lost 5 bases and the J gene lost 4 bases, with 12 bases spanning the gap. This CDR3 has 15 amino acids. Germline V gives CDR1 LNHDA, CDR2 SQIVND (reference sequence). The CDR3 nucleotides are TGTGCCAGTAGTGGCAGGACCGCGTATAATTCACCCCTCCACTTT. Translation: CASSGRTAYNSPLHF. The whole variable domain, filled in from reference TRBV19 and TRBJ1-6, reads DGGITQSPKYLFRKEGQNVTLSCEQNLNHDAMYWYRQDPGQGLRLIYYSQIVNDFQKGDIAEGYSVSREKKESFPLTVTSAQKNPTAFYLCASSGRTAYNSPLHFGNGTRLTVT.

This clonotype was counted between two and nine times. The J gene is TRBJ2-7, the V gene TRBV7-8, with D unclear. Trimming removed 3 bases at V and 2 bases at J, with 11 bases between. Per the germline V gene, CDR1 is SGHVS and CDR2 is FQNEAQ. This CDR3 spans 14 amino acids. The CDR3 loop is CASSLTLVTYEQYF. CDR3 coding DNA: TGTGCCAGCAGCTTGACGCTGGTTACCTACGAGCAGTACTTC.

This clonotype was picked up many times. V is TRBV20-1 and J is TRBJ2-5; TRBD2 agrees at 11 bases. Germline trimming cut 6 bases from V and 2 bases from J; bases unmatched to any gene: 17. From germline, CDR1 is DFQATT and CDR2 SNEGSKA (reference sequence). CDR3 length: 18 residues. The CDR3 reads CSAPPATSGGTTQETQYF. In nucleotides, the CDR3 is TGCAGTGCCCCGCCCGCAACTAGCGGGGGAACAACACAAGAGACCCAGTACTTC.

The table lists this clonotype with many counts. This chain links TRBV7-9 with TRBJ2-5, with unresolved D. CDR1 and CDR2 (germline): SEHNR, FQNEAQ (reference sequence). V was shortened by 5 bases and J by 3 bases, with 10 bases between the two germline ends. CDR3 length: 13 amino acids. The CDR3 DNA is TGTGCCAGCAGCAACCCCGAGGAAGAGACCCAGTACTTC. Its translation: CASSNPEEETQYF.